Presented here are 16 T cell receptor beta chains from one specimen sequenced in a study of T cell changes during pregnancy in multiple sclerosis. This table comes from immunoSEQ multiplex PCR, and its TCRdb copy is limited to in-frame clones, with some not included. The sample contains 68,000 or so clones, 91% of which appear only once. The source was peripheral blood, collected in the second trimester of pregnancy. The receptors were gathered from a female donor with multiple sclerosis, enrolled in a pregnancy study.

V and J are TRBV6-5 and TRBJ2-7; 9 bases map to TRBD2. The CDR3 totals 13 residues. V was clipped by 11 bases and J by 4 bases; unmatched bases: 9. Per germline, CDR1 MNHEY and CDR2 SVGAGI. Here the CDR3 reads CAAGGGALYEQYF. The DNA of the CDR3 is TGTGCCGCGGGCGGGGGGGCCCTATACGAGCAGTACTTC.

V is TRBV6-5 and J is TRBJ1-2; 8 nucleotides agree with TRBD1. Germline CDR1 is MNHEY and CDR2 is SVGAGI. V shed 8 bases and J 4 bases; nucleotides not matched to a gene: 6. This CDR3 contains 13 residues. The CDR3 protein is CASPGQAGYGYTF. Written as DNA, the CDR3 is TGTGCCAGCCCGGGACAGGCAGGCTATGGCTACACCTTC.

The genes are TRBV5-1 and TRBJ1-2, with 7 positions matching TRBD1. The CDR3 length is 13 residues. V was pared by 5 bases and J by 1 base, with 2 bases of the junction left unmatched. Germline V gene data show CDR1 as SGHRS and CDR2 as YFSETQ. CDR3 loop: CASRRDSNYGYTF. The CDR3 DNA follows: TGCGCCAGCAGAAGGGACAGTAACTATGGCTACACCTTC.

This clone appeared once. The CDR3 DNA follows: TGTGCCAGCAGTGAATTGAGGGCCACTGAAGCTTTCTTT. Protein: CASSELRATEAFF. The genes are TRBV2 and TRBJ1-1, with D unresolved. In germline, CDR1 is SNHLY, CDR2 FYNNEI. V lost 2 bases, J lost 4 bases, and 8 bases lay in between. There are 13 residues in the CDR3.

The chain uses TRBV7-2 and TRBJ2-6, with D tentatively TRBD2 (5 bases). The germline V gene has CDR1 SGHTA and CDR2 FQGNSA. V was clipped by 6 bases and J by 2 bases, with 17 bases between them. The CDR3 contains 17 residues. The CDR3 loop is CASRQTERSPGANVLTF. DNA of the CDR3: TGTGCCAGCAGACAAACGGAGCGGAGTCCTGGGGCCAACGTCCTGACTTTC. The full variable domain, completed using reference TRBV7-2 and TRBJ2-6, is GAGVSQSPSNKVTEKGKDVELRCDPISGHTALYWYRQSLGQGLEFLIYFQGNSAPDKSGLPSDRFSAERTGGSVSTLTIQRTQQEDSAVYLCASRQTERSPGANVLTFGAGSRLTVL.

The rearrangement uses TRBV5-6 and TRBJ1-5, with D possibly matching TRBD1 (5 bases). Per the germline V gene, CDR1 is SGHDT and CDR2 is YYEEEE. V was shortened by 4 bases and J by 0 bases, with 20 bases between the two germline ends. The CDR3 extends over 18 amino acids. As DNA, the CDR3 is TGTGCCAGCAGCCCCGGAGGGGCAACAAAATATAGCAATCAGCCCCAGCATTTT. Protein: CASSPGGATKYSNQPQHF.

This clone was seen a single time. At one boundary the junction diverges from the germline segment, which might be a read error. CDR3 protein: CASSRQGLRSPIHF. The CDR3 region has the DNA TGTGCCAGCAGCCGGCAGGGGTTGCGTTCACCCATCCACTTT. V is TRBV7-2 and J is TRBJ1-6, with D maybe TRBD1 (6 bases). The CDR3 has 14 amino acids. Germline V gene data show CDR1 as SGHTA and CDR2 as FQGNSA.

This chain links TRBV19 with TRBJ2-2; TRBD1 matches 9 bases. Germline V lookup: CDR1 LNHDA, CDR2 SQIVND (reference sequence). V lost 6 bases, J lost 4 bases, and 6 bases stayed unmatched. The CDR3 consists of 15 residues. In DNA form, the CDR3 reads TGTGCCAGTAGACCCGGGACAGGGTCCACCGGGGAGCTGTTTTTT. Translation: CASRPGTGSTGELFF. The full variable domain, rest sourced from reference TRBV19 and TRBJ2-2, is DGGITQSPKYLFRKEGQNVTLSCEQNLNHDAMYWYRQDPGQGLRLIYYSQIVNDFQKGDIAEGYSVSREKKESFPLTVTSAQKNPTAFYLCASRPGTGSTGELFFGEGSRLTVL.

The chain links TRBV30 to TRBJ2-2; the D gene is possibly TRBD1 (6 bases). Trimming shortened V by 5 bases and J by 4 bases, and 14 bases separated the two germline ends. The CDR3 runs to 14 residues. Germline CDR1 GTSNPN, CDR2 SVGIG (reference sequence). The CDR3 region has the DNA TGTGCCTGGGTGGGACACCGTTTCACCGGGGAGCTGTTTTTT. Its translation is CAWVGHRFTGELFF.

This chain links TRBV7-6 with TRBJ2-7; no firm D call. The CDR3 consists of 12 residues. Trimming took 3 bases from V and 4 from J, leaving 7 bases between them. Germline CDR1 and CDR2: SGHVS and FNYEAQ. DNA for the CDR3: TGTGCCAGCAGCTTGCACTCTTACGAGCAGTACTTC. As protein: CASSLHSYEQYF.

This clone was picked up one time. The chain has TRBV6-5 and TRBJ1-2; D not resolved. Germline assignment: CDR1 MNHEY and CDR2 SVGAGI. Deletions cut 6 bases from V and 4 bases from J, with 9 bases between. This CDR3 is built from 12 residues. This chain's CDR3 is CASRLLPYGYTF. The CDR3 region has the DNA TGTGCCAGCAGGCTCCTACCCTATGGCTACACCTTC.

The chain uses TRBV5-4 and TRBJ2-3, with 8 bases that match TRBD1. The junction had 13 bases not matched to a gene; V was cut back by 1 base and J by 0 bases. The CDR3 length is 19 residues. In germline, CDR1 is SGHNT, CDR2 YYREEE (reference sequence). The CDR3 protein is CASSLRNRGRTLSTDTQYF. CDR3 nucleotides: TGTGCCAGCAGCTTGCGGAACAGGGGGAGGACATTGAGCACAGATACGCAGTATTTT.

This chain connects TRBV6-6 to TRBJ1-5; D perhaps matches TRBD1 (6 bases). CDR3 length: 16 residues. Trimming pared 7 bases from V and 3 bases from J, leaving 19 bases between. Germline CDR1 is MNHNY and CDR2 is SVGAGI (reference sequence). The CDR3 DNA follows: TGTGCCAGCACCCAAGGGTCGGGACACTACAATCAGCCCCAGCATTTT. It translates to CASTQGSGHYNQPQHF.

This rearrangement joins TRBV11-2 to TRBJ2-2; 9 bases line up with TRBD2. The CDR3 is 16 residues long. Trimming took 4 bases from V and 5 from J; bases not matched to a gene: 8. Germline CDR1 is SGHAT and CDR2 is FQNNGV. DNA for the CDR3: TGTGCCAGCAGCTCCGATAGCGGGGGACTGACCGGGGAGCTGTTTTTT. This translates into CASSSDSGGLTGELFF.

The rearrangement links TRBV5-1 to TRBJ1-1, with a possible D match to TRBD1 (6 bases). V lost 5 bases, J lost 5 bases, and 19 bases lay in between. The CDR3 runs 15 residues. Germline lookup yields CDR1 SGHRS and CDR2 YFSETQ. Here the CDR3 DNA reads TGCGCCAGCAGATTCAACAGGGCTTGGGAAACTGAAGCTTTCTTT. Its protein product is CASRFNRAWETEAFF.

The genes are TRBV9 and TRBJ2-2, with D possibly being TRBD2 (6 bases). The V end lost 0 bases, the J end lost 3 bases, and 9 bases lay between the germline ends. The germline V gene encodes CDR1 SGDLS and CDR2 YYNGEE. This CDR3 has 15 amino acids. The CDR3 DNA is TGTGCCAGCAGCGTAGCAGGGACTTACACCGGGGAGCTGTTTTTT. It codes for CASSVAGTYTGELFF. Full variable domain (outside the CDR3, taken from reference TRBV9 and TRBJ2-2): DSGVTQTPKHLITATGQRVTLRCSPRSGDLSVYWYQQSLDQGLQFLIQYYNGEERAKGNILERFSAQQFPDLHSELNLSSLELGDSALYFCASSVAGTYTGELFFGEGSRLTVL.